This T cell receptor (beta chain) was captured in a study of blood T cell repertoires in COVID-19. Study information: There were acute and convalescent COVID-19 samples, and they came from the United States, Italy and Spain.

The CDR3 contains 18 residues. Germline lookup yields CDR1 LGHDT and CDR2 YNNKEL (reference sequence). V was pared by 1 base and J by 1 base, with 6 bases of the junction left unmatched. The data were produced by immunoSEQ multiplex PCR, yet TCRdb's version contains in-frame clones alone and is incomplete. The table shows tens of thousands of clones, with approximately 87% occurring only once. This clone has only a few counts. The sequence was obtained from a human donor in a cohort sampled during active COVID-19. The V gene is TRBV3-1 (or the pseudogene TRBV3-2), the J gene TRBJ1-5; TRBD1 matches at 11 bases. Sequencing was performed on peripheral blood. Here the CDR3 DNA reads TGTGCCAGCAGCCAAGTAGGGACAGGGGGATCAAGCAATCAGCCCCAGCATTTT. This sequence encodes CASSQVGTGGSSNQPQHF.